This T cell receptor beta chain was sequenced during a study of human T cells and chemical hapten exposure. Looking at the study overall: Minor pooled library volume differences mainly drove per-sample TCR yield variation. Broader study findings: The count of PT1 expanded TCRs correlated positively with patch test score.

The time point denotes: pre-sensitization, week 0. Specified treatment: therapeutic diphenylcyclopropenone sensitization with weekly scalp DPC. A few counts support this clonotype. Its antigen is still unknown. Per the germline V gene, CDR1 is LGHNA and CDR2 is YSLEER. With V trimmed by 5 bases and J by 0 bases, 7 bases remained unmatched. The CDR3 sequence is 16 residues long. Each CDR3 protein gets one entry after TCRdb re-called the RACE reads with MiXCR. The repertoire holds around 260,000 distinct CDR3 sequences, with 8.6% as singletons. The sample here was whole blood, taken in connection with sensitization to the hapten diphenylcyclopropenone (DPC). J is TRBJ2-7 and V is TRBV4-3; 10 bases align to TRBD2. The clonotype was recovered from a woman aged 40 to 50 with alopecia areata. Some clones in this sample may be carry-over from other donors' samples. The DNA for the CDR3 is TGCGCCAGCAGCGTTATAGCGGGAGGAAACTCCTACGAGCAGTACTTC. Translation: CASSVIAGGNSYEQYF.